This TCR beta chain came from a study of blood T cell repertoires in COVID-19. Study details: From the United States, Italy and Spain came samples of acute and convalescent COVID-19. Nucleic acid was either cDNA or gDNA, and it came from T cells, B-cell-depleted T cells, or PBMCs.

The CDR3 length is 15 residues. Trimming left V 5 bases short and J 0 bases short, with 10 bases between. Germline CDR1 is SGHTA and CDR2 is FQGNSA. In the authors' workflow: Reference gene primer amplification in the assay estimated nucleated cell counts. Clones were sequenced by immunoSEQ multiplex PCR, and TCRdb holds only the in-frame ones, with some missing. V and J calls and clone size follow that table, whereas D and trimming were derived from the DNA. The sample includes tens of thousands of clones, around 80% seen only once; the top ten take approximately 7.6%. This TCR derives from a human donor in a cohort sampled during active COVID-19. Sequencing was done on a sample of peripheral blood. The chain couples TRBV7-2 to TRBJ1-4; perhaps TRBD1 as D (5 bases). CDR3 in amino acids: CASSPDSATNEKLFF. DNA for the CDR3: TGTGCCAGCAGCCCTGACAGTGCAACTAATGAAAAACTGTTTTTT.